These 24 T cell receptor beta chains originate from one sample sequenced in a study of T cell responses to AZD1222 COVID-19 vaccine (dated by TCRdb to 2020 to 2022). Interpreted using the paper, the time point label stands for: baseline before first vaccination. The library was generated by the immunoSEQ multiplex PCR assay. As stored in TCRdb, this immuneACCESS dataset retains in-frame rearrangements with V and J assigned. A fraction of the clones does not appear; measured against another copy, unresolved V genes explain less than half of the discrepancy, and the remainder lacks a known reason. This sample has approximately 120,000 clones in its table, and 87% of those were observed once. Roughly 5.2% of the sample comes from the top ten. Sequences were derived from peripheral blood, sampled on day 0 of AZD1222 vaccination. The receptors derive from an adult in good health.

The genes are TRBV15 and TRBJ2-7, with 8 bases lining up with TRBD1. Germline V gene sequence: CDR1 LNHNV, CDR2 YYDKDF (reference sequence). CDR3 length equals 18 residues. Trimming cost V 0 bases and J 3 bases; bases outside gene matches: 13. Written as DNA, the CDR3 is TGTGCCACCAGCAGAGATCTTTCACCGGACAGGGACGACTACGAGCAGTACTTC. Amino acids: CATSRDLSPDRDDYEQYF. The entire variable domain, with the rest obtained from reference TRBV15 and TRBJ2-7, is as follows: DAMVIQNPRYQVTQFGKPVTLSCSQTLNHNVMYWYQQKSSQAPKLLFHYYDKDFNNEADTPDNFQSRRPNTSFCFLDIRSPGLGDTAMYLCATSRDLSPDRDDYEQYFGPGTRLTVT.

This chain uses TRBV6-5 with TRBJ1-6, with D perhaps TRBD1 (5 bases). The V and J ends lost 6 bases and 8 bases respectively, with 17 bases between them. The CDR3 runs to 15 residues. In germline, CDR1 is MNHEY, CDR2 SVGAGI. The CDR3 sequence: CASRRRDSTYSPLHF. CDR3 nucleotides: TGTGCCAGCAGACGCCGCGACAGCACTTATTCACCCCTCCACTTT.

The chain couples TRBV5-6 to TRBJ2-5; a weak D match, TRBD1 (5 bases). Germline V gene lookup returns CDR1 SGHDT and CDR2 YYEEEE. The CDR3 sequence is 15 residues long. V was pared by 3 bases and J by 4 bases, with 16 bases between. The CDR3 sequence is CASSSQGIQGETQYF. CDR3 DNA sequence: TGTGCCAGCAGCTCCCAGGGAATCCAGGGAGAGACCCAGTACTTC.

This chain links TRBV4-2 with TRBJ2-5; 8 positions agree with TRBD2. Trimming removed 1 base from V and 3 bases from J; junction bases left unmatched: 10. Germline CDR1 is LGHNA and CDR2 is YNFKEQ. This CDR3 region has 17 residues. As DNA, the CDR3 is TGTGCCAGCAGCCAAGCAACGGGAAGCGGGGGAGAAGAGACCCAGTACTTC. As protein: CASSQATGSGGEETQYF.

J is TRBJ1-6 and V is TRBV7-2; no reliable D call. This CDR3 spans 15 amino acids. V lost 2 bases, J lost 7 bases, and 12 bases lay in between. Germline lookup yields CDR1 SGHTA and CDR2 FQGNSA. This CDR3 reads CASSLRWQNNSPLHF. Written as DNA, the CDR3 is TGTGCCAGCAGCTTAAGGTGGCAGAACAATTCACCCCTCCACTTT.

The V and J genes are TRBV9 and TRBJ1-1, with no clear D. V was clipped by 3 bases and J by 2 bases, with 2 bases between them. From germline, CDR1 is SGDLS and CDR2 YYNGEE. The CDR3 runs to 11 residues. CDR3 sequence reads: CASSDNTEAFF. The CDR3 DNA is TGTGCCAGCAGCGACAACACTGAAGCTTTCTTT.

This rearrangement joins TRBV5-4 to TRBJ2-1; D is undetermined. V dropped 3 bases and J dropped 0 bases, with 10 bases sitting between them. Germline V gene sequence: CDR1 SGHNT, CDR2 YYREEE (reference sequence). The CDR3 runs to 15 residues. CDR3 amino acids: CASSSDPSSYNEQFF. The CDR3, as DNA: TGTGCCAGCAGCTCAGACCCTAGCTCCTACAATGAGCAGTTCTTC.

This sequence joins TRBV7-9 and TRBJ2-1; TRBD2 agrees at 12 bases. Germline CDR1 is SEHNR and CDR2 is FQNEAQ (reference sequence). CDR3 length: 13 amino acids. V lost 8 bases to trimming and J lost 9 bases; unmatched junction nucleotides: 5. CDR3 nucleotides: TGTGCCAGCGGACTAGCGGGATTTGGTGAGCAGTTCTTC. It encodes CASGLAGFGEQFF.

The V gene is TRBV5-1, the J gene TRBJ1-2; 7 bases map to TRBD1. The CDR3 covers 12 residues. Germline CDR1 reads SGHRS; CDR2 reads YFSETQ. Trimming removed 4 bases from V and 8 bases from J; junction bases left unmatched: 5. The CDR3 region is CASSKGAYGYTF. Written as DNA, the CDR3 is TGCGCCAGCAGCAAGGGGGCTTACGGCTACACCTTC. Full variable domain (missing parts from reference TRBV5-1 and TRBJ1-2): KAGVTQTPRYLIKTRGQQVTLSCSPISGHRSVSWYQQTPGQGLQFLFEYFSETQRNKGNFPGRFSGRQFSNSRSEMNVSTLELGDSALYLCASSKGAYGYTFGSGTRLTVV.

The V gene is TRBV7-2, the J gene TRBJ2-3; the D gene is possibly TRBD2 (5 bases). Germline V lookup: CDR1 SGHTA, CDR2 FQGNSA. The CDR3 totals 13 residues. V was shortened by 4 bases and J by 5 bases, with 10 bases between the two germline ends. The CDR3 DNA reads TGTGCCAGCAGCTCACTAGTGGGAGATACGCAGTATTTT. Amino acid sequence: CASSSLVGDTQYF. The whole variable domain, filled in from reference TRBV7-2 and TRBJ2-3, reads GAGVSQSPSNKVTEKGKDVELRCDPISGHTALYWYRQSLGQGLEFLIYFQGNSAPDKSGLPSDRFSAERTGGSVSTLTIQRTQQEDSAVYLCASSSLVGDTQYFGPGTRLTVL.

The genes are TRBV29-1 and TRBJ2-7; D unresolved. CDR1 and CDR2 (germline): SQVTM, ANQGSEA. This CDR3 comprises 12 residues. Trimming removed 4 bases at V and 2 bases at J, with 9 bases between. The CDR3 sequence: CSVGRSPYEQYF. DNA of the CDR3: TGCAGCGTTGGGCGGTCCCCCTACGAGCAGTACTTC.

The rearrangement uses TRBV6-2 or TRBV6-3 and TRBJ1-1; D remains ambiguous. The V gene lost 2 bases and the J gene lost 0 bases, with 13 bases spanning the gap. Germline CDR1 MNHEY, CDR2 SVGEGT. CDR3 length: 16 residues. This CDR3 reads CASSYRETYLNTEAFF. The CDR3 region has the DNA TGTGCCAGCAGTTACAGGGAGACATACCTGAACACTGAAGCTTTCTTT.

The chain combines TRBV7-3 with TRBJ2-2; tentatively, D is TRBD1 or TRBD2 (6 bases each). V dropped 2 bases and J dropped 0 bases, with 10 bases sitting between them. The germline CDR1 and CDR2 sequences are SGHTA and FQGTGA. The CDR3 is 16 amino acids. CDR3 sequence reads: CASSLLGGPNTGELFF. The CDR3 coding sequence is TGTGCCAGCAGCTTACTCGGGGGCCCGAACACCGGGGAGCTGTTTTTT.

In its sample, this clone was seen many times. The chain links TRBV11-2 to TRBJ2-7; 7 positions match TRBD2. CDR1 and CDR2 (germline): SGHAT, FQNNGV. J was trimmed by 0 bases and V by 5 bases; bases with no gene match: 16. The CDR3 covers 18 residues. The DNA of the CDR3 is TGTGCCAGCAGCCAGGGAGGGGCCTTAAAACTCCCCTCCTACGAGCAGTACTTC. Translation: CASSQGGALKLPSYEQYF. Together with reference TRBV11-2 and TRBJ2-7, the CDR3 gives the full variable domain: EAGVAQSPRYKIIEKRQSVAFWCNPISGHATLYWYQQILGQGPKLLIQFQNNGVVDDSQLPKDRFSAERLKGVDSTLKIQPAKLEDSAVYLCASSQGGALKLPSYEQYFGPGTRLTVT.

This clone was seen a few times. The chain couples TRBV18 to TRBJ1-5, with TRBD1 matching 8 bases. Germline V gives CDR1 KGHSH, CDR2 LQKENI. With 1 base clipped from V and 5 bases from J, the junction kept 4 bases outside the gene matches. The CDR3 runs 15 residues. Here the CDR3 reads CASSPRTGSDQPQHF. CDR3 sequence (DNA): TGTGCCAGCTCACCACGGACAGGGTCGGATCAGCCCCAGCATTTT. Together with reference TRBV18 and TRBJ1-5, the CDR3 gives the full variable domain: NAGVMQNPRHLVRRRGQEARLRCSPMKGHSHVYWYRQLPEEGLKFMVYLQKENIIDESGMPKERFSAEFPKEGPSILRIQQVVRGDSAAYFCASSPRTGSDQPQHFGDGTRLSIL.

A few counts support this clone. The chain is built from TRBV28 and TRBJ2-1; TRBD1 matches 9 bases. The V gene end was trimmed by 5 bases and the J gene end by 8 bases; junction bases not matched to a gene: 10. The germline V gene encodes CDR1 MDHEN and CDR2 SYDVKM. The CDR3 covers 15 residues. The CDR3 is CASSRPGTGIDEQFF. The CDR3 nucleotides read TGTGCCAGCAGTCGTCCCGGGACAGGGATCGATGAGCAGTTCTTC.

This clone was counted only a few times. The J gene is TRBJ1-2, the V gene TRBV19; 7 bases fit TRBD1. V was clipped by 3 bases and J by 3 bases; unmatched bases: 7. The germline V gene has CDR1 LNHDA and CDR2 SQIVND (reference sequence). The CDR3 covers 15 residues. CDR3 protein: CASSIILGQHYGYTF. The DNA for the CDR3 is TGTGCCAGTAGTATTATACTGGGACAGCACTATGGCTACACCTTC.

This clone was found once. CDR3 sequence (DNA): TGTGCCAGCAGCGCAGGCGTGGTCGGTAATTCACCCCTCCACTTT. Protein sequence: CASSAGVVGNSPLHF. This chain uses TRBV9 with TRBJ1-6; the D is unclear. Per the germline V gene, CDR1 is SGDLS and CDR2 is YYNGEE. CDR3 length equals 15 residues. Trimming shortened V by 3 bases and J by 6 bases, and 13 bases separated the two germline ends.

The chain combines TRBV6-2 or TRBV6-3 with TRBJ1-4, with 8 bases lining up with TRBD1. This CDR3 is 13 amino acids long. V shed 5 bases and J 8 bases; nucleotides not matched to a gene: 4. The germline V gene has CDR1 MNHEY and CDR2 SVGEGT. CDR3 DNA sequence: TGTGCCAGCAGTGATACAGGGGGAGAAAAACTGTTTTTT. It is translated as CASSDTGGEKLFF.

The chain uses TRBV28 and TRBJ1-2, with a possible D match to TRBD1 (6 bases). V was clipped by 5 bases and J by 8 bases, with 21 bases between them. Germline CDR1 MDHEN, CDR2 SYDVKM. The CDR3 covers 15 residues. The CDR3, as DNA: TGTGCCAGCAGTCCAAGCCCCGCAGGGGAGATGGGCTACACCTTC. Translated, it gives CASSPSPAGEMGYTF.

This sequence joins TRBV4-2 and TRBJ2-1; 7 bases align to TRBD2. The V and J ends lost 4 bases and 8 bases, in that order; junction bases with no gene match: 8. The CDR3 consists of 14 residues. Germline V lookup: CDR1 LGHNA, CDR2 YNFKEQ. The CDR3 DNA is TGTGCCAGCAGCCCCCCTGATGGGGGGGATGAGCAGTTCTTC. Its protein is CASSPPDGGDEQFF.

The V gene is TRBV5-8, the J gene TRBJ2-7; D unresolved. V shed 4 bases and J shed 6 bases, with 8 bases lying between them. Germline V gene sequence: CDR1 SGHTS, CDR2 YDEGEE. The CDR3 covers 11 residues. The CDR3 DNA is TGTGCCAGCAGCCTAAACAGCGAGCAGTACTTC. Its translation is CASSLNSEQYF.

The chain combines TRBV19 with TRBJ1-2; 7 bases are a match to TRBD1. V shed 7 bases and J 2 bases; nucleotides not matched to a gene: 22. The germline CDR1 and CDR2 sequences are LNHDA and SQIVND (reference sequence). This CDR3 region has 19 residues. For the CDR3, the DNA is TGTGCCAGTATGGGTATGATGGGGACAGACGAATTCCTAAACTATGGCTACACCTTC. It encodes CASMGMMGTDEFLNYGYTF.

The chain carries TRBV19 and TRBJ2-5, with 12 nucleotides matching TRBD2. V gave up 5 bases and J gave up 5 bases; unmatched junction bases: 3. Germline V gene lookup returns CDR1 LNHDA and CDR2 SQIVND (reference sequence). CDR3 size: 14 residues. Written as DNA, the CDR3 is TGTGCCAGTAGTGCGGGACTAGCGGGTGAGACCCAGTACTTC. Translating gives CASSAGLAGETQYF.